The 11 T cell receptor beta chains reported below all come from one sample, sequenced in a study of post-analysis software for immune sequencing data. Unique molecular identifiers featured in each of the TCR beta cDNA libraries. MiXCR, run by TCRdb on the PCR reads, gives a single entry per CDR3 protein. The table has under 200,000 distinct CDR3 sequences, approximately 35% seen once; the top ten hold around 30%. The material was blood, obtained after autologous hematopoietic stem cell transplantation. These TCRs come from a girl aged 5-17 years with multiple sclerosis.

V and J are TRBV7-2 and TRBJ2-2; 13 nucleotides line up with TRBD2. There are 20 residues in the CDR3. Losses at the gene ends were 1 base for V and 5 bases for J; bases not matched to a gene: 13. CDR1 is SGHTA and CDR2 is FQGNSA in the germline V gene. CDR3 protein: CASSLGPGLAGTPGTGELFF. The DNA of the CDR3 is TGTGCCAGCAGCTTAGGCCCGGGACTAGCGGGAACGCCGGGTACCGGGGAGCTGTTTTTT.

The chain links TRBV5-1 to TRBJ2-7; 9 bases map to TRBD1. Near its end, the DNA agrees better with TRBJ2-5, so the J call may be wrong. Germline V lookup: CDR1 SGHRS, CDR2 YFSETQ. The CDR3 runs to 15 residues. CDR3 DNA sequence: TGCGCCAGCAGCATTGACAGGGGGGTGAGAGAGACCCAGTACTTC. Its protein is CASSIDRGVRETQYF.

This clonotype has just a few counts. The V and J genes are TRBV20-1 and TRBJ2-5; D tentatively fits TRBD1 or TRBD2 (5 bases each). Trimming took off 0 bases at V and 11 bases at J, with 19 bases between the two ends. CDR1 is DFQATT, CDR2 SNEGSKA, per germline (reference sequence). The CDR3 is 14 residues long. The CDR3 region has the DNA TGCAGTGCTAGAGACGGGACCAGGGATTGGGAGCAGTACTTC. It codes for CSARDGTRDWEQYF.

This clonotype occurred a few times. The V call is TRBV20-1, the J call TRBJ2-7; maybe TRBD1 (5 bases). The V and J ends lost 4 bases and 5 bases respectively, with 12 bases between them. Per germline, CDR1 DFQATT and CDR2 SNEGSKA (reference sequence). The CDR3 covers 12 residues. The CDR3 is CSAIQASHEQYF. Written as DNA, the CDR3 is TGCAGTGCTATACAGGCGAGTCACGAGCAGTACTTC.

This sequence joins TRBV6-2 or TRBV6-3 and TRBJ2-7; 8 nucleotides line up with TRBD2. Looked up from germline, CDR1 is MNHEY and CDR2 is SVGEGT. CDR3 length equals 14 residues. J lost 5 bases, V lost 8 bases, and 11 bases had no gene match. The CDR3 sequence is CASLSGGRIHEQYF. The CDR3 DNA reads TGTGCCAGCCTAAGCGGGGGAAGGATACACGAGCAGTACTTC.

This clonotype showed up just a few times. CDR3 sequence (DNA): TGTGCCAGCAGCCCCCCAGGATACTCCTACGAGCAGTACTTC. Its protein is CASSPPGYSYEQYF. The V gene is TRBV7-9, the J gene TRBJ2-7; D remains unclear. Germline values: CDR1 SEHNR, CDR2 FQNEAQ (reference sequence). Trimming stripped 5 bases from V and 0 bases from J, with 11 bases between. CDR3 size: 14 residues.

Comment on this clonotype: A much more abundant neighbour one base away suggests this may be a read error. This chain joins TRBV29-1 and TRBJ2-5, with TRBD1 matching 7 bases. The DNA matches TRBJ2-7 better at its end, which makes the J call doubtful. Germline assignment: CDR1 SQVTM and CDR2 ANQGSEA. The CDR3 has 13 amino acids. CDR3 sequence (DNA): TGCAGCGTCTCTCTGACAGGGACCTACGAGCAGTACTTC. This encodes CSVSLTGTYEQYF.

Comments on this clonotype: One end of the junction does not line up with germline, which may come from a read error. The CDR3, as DNA: TGTGCCAGCAGCCCCTCGGGACGCCGCTCCTACGGGCAGTACTTC. The encoded protein is CASSPSGRRSYGQYF. The rearrangement links TRBV7-2 to TRBJ2-7, with D perhaps TRBD1 or TRBD2 (5 bases each). Germline assignment: CDR1 SGHTA and CDR2 FQGNSA. CDR3 size: 15 residues.

As for this clonotype: Relative to the germline gene, one junction end is altered; a read error may explain this. The chain combines TRBV14 with TRBJ1-3, with D possibly TRBD1 on 5 matching bases. The CDR3 is 16 amino acids. Germline V gene lookup returns CDR1 SGHDN and CDR2 FVKESK. The chain's CDR3 is CASSQVWQGSGNTRYF. The CDR3 coding sequence is TGTGCCAGCAGCCAAGTGTGGCAGGGATCCGGAAACACCAGATATTTT.

This CDR3 reads CASRVGLNTEAFF. CDR3 in DNA: TGTGCCAGCAGGGTTGGACTGAACACTGAAGCTTTCTTT. This chain uses TRBV2 with TRBJ1-1; D unresolved. V gave up 6 bases and J gave up 0 bases, with 8 bases separating them. The CDR3 sequence is 13 residues long. Germline CDR1 is SNHLY and CDR2 is FYNNEI.

V usage is TRBV20-1 and J usage is TRBJ1-1; tentatively, D is TRBD1 (6 bases). This CDR3 is built from 16 residues. V gave up 5 bases and J gave up 1 base, with 20 bases separating them. Germline lookup yields CDR1 DFQATT and CDR2 SNEGSKA (reference sequence). The chain's CDR3 is CSAPNTRTVRNTEAFF. The DNA of the CDR3 is TGCAGTGCTCCTAACACCCGGACAGTTAGGAACACTGAAGCTTTCTTT.